This TCR beta chain was found in a study of read filtering for tumor transcriptome and immune sequencing. Looking at the study overall: DNase treatment preceded whole-transcriptome library preparation. IR-seq gave about 4.05 to 11 million TCR reads per sample; RNA-seq gave roughly 80 to 1273. Study-level findings and limits: Approximately 80% of IR-seq clonotypes had one read, totaling about 3.3% of reads; RNA-seq: roughly 76% and 46%. Compared with RNA-seq, IR-seq gave much higher clonotype depth and reliability.

This library used about 360 ng RNA and molecular barcoded adaptors spanning alpha/delta and beta/gamma chains. MiXCR, applied by TCRdb to the reads, yields one record per CDR3 protein. The profile covers tens of thousands of distinct CDR3 sequences, with approximately 12% appearing a single time and around 30% taken by the ten largest. This clonotype was seen repeatedly, ten times or more. Its antigen is as yet unknown. Sequenced: a population of CD138-negative cells sorted from bone marrow. The clonotype originates from a donor at least 40 years old with multiple myeloma.

The CDR3 reads CSYSGIRRGTQYF. CDR3 in DNA: TGCAGTTATTCCGGGATTCGACGGGGGACCCAGTACTTC. This sequence joins TRBV20-1 and TRBJ2-5, with D possibly TRBD2 on 5 matching bases. Trimming removed 8 bases at V and 7 bases at J, with 20 bases between. This CDR3 is built from 13 residues. Per the germline V gene, CDR1 is DFQATT and CDR2 is SNEGSKA (reference sequence).